This passage covers 7 T cell receptor beta chains from one sample sequenced in a study of Graves' ophthalmopathy and Graves' hyperthyroidism. Amplified TCR beta CDR3 regions were obtained using RNA transcripts as template. A first-round RT-PCR used HTBI primers, followed by a second-round multiplex PCR. TCRdb re-analysed the multiplex PCR reads in MiXCR, keeping a single row per CDR3 protein. In the table there are about 1.1 million distinct CDR3 sequences, roughly 35% of which are singletons. The sample consisted of peripheral blood or thyroid tissue (not recorded which). The receptor set was obtained from an adult man with Graves' hyperthyroidism.

This clonotype was picked up one time. The rearrangement uses TRBV25-1 and TRBJ1-2, with TRBD1 identical over 8 bases. The J segment lost 6 bases and the V segment lost 8 bases, leaving 20 bases of the junction unmatched. From germline, CDR1 is MGHDK and CDR2 SYGVNS. The CDR3 runs 17 residues. The chain's CDR3 is CASLSYQGAEDLHGYTF. CDR3 nucleotides: TGTGCCAGCCTCTCCTACCAGGGGGCTGAAGATTTACATGGCTACACCTTC.

The V gene is TRBV29-1, the J gene TRBJ1-4; TRBD1 aligns across 8 bases. This CDR3 is built from 13 residues. CDR1 and CDR2 from the germline V gene are SQVTM and ANQGSEA. After removal of 4 bases from V and 5 bases from J, the junction contained 3 bases not matched to a gene. CDR3 coding DNA: TGCAGCGTTGTAACAGGGGGGAATGAAAAACTGTTTTTT. It translates to CSVVTGGNEKLFF.

This clonotype showed up just a few times. The junction departs from germline at one end; a sequencing error may be responsible. This chain joins TRBV7-9 and TRBJ1-1, with D possibly TRBD1 on 6 matching bases. The CDR3 totals 13 residues. Germline CDR1 reads SEHNR; CDR2 reads FQNEAQ (reference sequence). The CDR3 loop is CASRYAGASVASF. DNA of the CDR3: TGTGCCAGCAGGTATGCAGGGGCCTCCGTGGCTTCCTTT. Based on the CDR3 plus reference TRBV7-9 and TRBJ1-1, the full variable domain is DTGVSQNPRHKITKRGQNVTFRCDPISEHNRLYWYRQTLGQGPEFLTYFQNEAQLEKSRLLSDRFSAERPKGSFSTLEIQRTEQGDSAMYLCASRYAGASVASFGQGTRLTVV.

This chain joins TRBV12-3 or TRBV12-4 and TRBJ2-7; weak D call: TRBD1 (5 bases). The CDR3 spans 14 residues. Trimming left V 6 bases short and J 2 bases short, with 14 bases between. The CDR3 spells CASRGPDWAYEQYF. CDR3 sequence (DNA): TGTGCCAGCAGGGGGCCAGATTGGGCCTACGAGCAGTACTTC.

The genes are TRBV6-1 and TRBJ1-1, with 8 nucleotides matching TRBD1. The CDR3 totals 15 residues. The germline V gene encodes CDR1 MNHNS and CDR2 SASEGT. V gave up 6 bases and J gave up 3 bases; unmatched junction bases: 9. CDR3 sequence (DNA): TGTGCCAGCAGGGCAGGACAGGGAGCGGACACTGAAGCTTTCTTT. Its protein product is CASRAGQGADTEAFF.

The sample holds a few counts of this clonotype. The gene calls are TRBV11-2 and TRBJ1-1; a weak D match, TRBD1 (6 bases). This CDR3 is 15 amino acids long. Germline V gene data show CDR1 as SGHAT and CDR2 as FQNNGV. Between the trimmed V and J ends, which lost 6 bases and 3 bases, there was a span of 17 bases. CDR3 DNA: TGTGCCAGCAGAACAACCGTAAGGGGGTACACTGAAGCTTTCTTT. Amino acid sequence: CASRTTVRGYTEAFF.

CDR3 amino acids: CASSQAGAYTGELFF. The CDR3, as DNA: TGTGCCAGCAGCCAAGCGGGAGCGTACACCGGGGAGCTGTTTTTT. The V call is TRBV6-5, the J call TRBJ2-2; 8 bases agree with TRBD2. The germline gives CDR1 MNHEY, CDR2 SVGAGI. CDR3 length: 15 amino acids. With 6 bases clipped from V and 3 bases from J, the junction kept 6 bases outside the gene matches.